A selection of T cell receptor beta chains follows, all from one sample in a study of T cells in tuberculosis. Sequencing was performed with immunoSEQ multiplex PCR; in TCRdb, only in-frame clones are kept and a portion is missing. The table records 25,000 to 35,000 clones, roughly 94% of them present only once. The sample was PBMCs, taken at tuberculosis diagnosis. These receptors all come from an adult with tuberculosis. The CDR3 runs from the conserved cysteine through the conserved F or W. The D gene is left open where the match is weak. Part of the rows lack a size; the others show once, few, many or a class for expanded clones.

j_call	d_call	clone_size	v_call	cdr3_length	cdr3_aa	cdr3_nt
TRBJ2-7	TRBD1	.	TRBV5-1	14	CASSWGQVGYEQYF	TGCGCCAGCAGCTGGGGACAGGTGGGGTACGAGCAGTACTTC
TRBJ1-1	.	.	TRBV27	15	CASSFTGSSNTEAFF	TGTGCCAGCAGTTTTACAGGATCGTCCAACACTGAAGCTTTCTTT
TRBJ2-5	TRBD2	.	TRBV5-6	15	CASSLGREAKETQYF	TGTGCCAGCAGCTTGGGGCGGGAGGCGAAAGAGACCCAGTACTTC
TRBJ2-1	.	.	TRBV10-3	13	CAISRRQYNEQFF	TGTGCCATCAGCCGCCGACAGTACAATGAGCAGTTCTTC
TRBJ2-3	TRBD2	.	TRBV10-2	16	CASSESTGGATDTQYF	TGCGCCAGCAGTGAGTCGACCGGGGGGGCGACAGATACGCAGTATTTT
TRBJ2-1	TRBD1	.	TRBV5-6	15	CASSVGTGNLKEQFF	TGTGCCAGCAGCGTCGGGACAGGAAACTTGAAAGAGCAGTTCTTC
TRBJ1-2	TRBD1	.	TRBV14	14	CASSQVQGARGYTF	TGTGCCAGCAGCCAAGTCCAGGGGGCCCGGGGCTACACCTTC
TRBJ2-3	TRBD2	once	TRBV19	14	CASSIGLAVDTQYF	TGTGCCAGTAGTATTGGACTAGCAGTAGATACGCAGTATTTT
TRBJ2-7	TRBD2	.	TRBV27	16	CASSKYSGTTTYEQYF	TGTGCCAGCAGTAAATACTCCGGGACTACCACCTACGAGCAGTACTTC
TRBJ1-2	TRBD1	.	TRBV10-3	15	CAISESRDRAEGYTF	TGTGCCATCAGTGAGTCACGGGACAGGGCGGAAGGCTACACCTTC
TRBJ2-2	.	.	TRBV9	15	CASSVARTAPGELFF	TGTGCCAGCAGCGTCGCTCGGACTGCGCCCGGGGAGCTGTTTTTT
TRBJ1-3	.	.	TRBV2	14	CASRGGRQKNTIYF	TGTGCCAGCAGGGGGGGACGGCAAAAGAACACCATATATTTT
TRBJ1-2	.	.	TRBV29-1	12	CSANQGKGGYTF	TGCAGCGCAAATCAGGGGAAAGGGGGCTACACCTTC
TRBJ2-1	.	.	TRBV9	13	CASSVVQTYEQFF	TGTGCCAGCAGCGTAGTTCAGACATATGAGCAGTTCTTC
TRBJ2-7	.	.	TRBV5-6	13	CASSLGQIYEQYF	TGTGCCAGCAGCTTGGGACAAATCTACGAGCAGTACTTC
TRBJ2-5	TRBD2	.	TRBV11-2	15	CASSFTRAGGETQYF	TGTGCCAGCAGCTTCACCCGGGCGGGGGGCGAGACCCAGTACTTC
TRBJ1-1	TRBD1	.	TRBV6-5	14	CASVPRAGGLEAFF	TGTGCCAGCGTTCCGCGGGCAGGGGGTCTCGAAGCTTTCTTT
TRBJ2-3	.	.	TRBV5-1	18	CASSHPVRRGRDTDTQYF	TGCGCCAGCAGCCACCCTGTTCGGAGGGGGAGGGACACAGATACGCAGTATTTT
TRBJ1-2	TRBD1	.	TRBV28	14	CASRKTGGNYGYTF	TGTGCCAGCAGGAAAACAGGGGGCAACTATGGCTACACCTTC
TRBJ1-1	.	.	TRBV19	13	CASSPLGETEAFF	TGTGCCAGTAGTCCCCTGGGAGAAACTGAAGCTTTCTTT
TRBJ1-4	.	.	TRBV18	13	CASSPFGAEKLFF	TGTGCCAGCTCACCATTTGGGGCGGAAAAACTGTTTTTT
TRBJ1-5	.	medium-sized	TRBV19	19	CASRMNRGTGLYSNQPQHF	TGTGCCAGTAGAATGAATAGGGGAACGGGCTTATATAGCAATCAGCCCCAGCATTTT
TRBJ1-1	TRBD1	.	TRBV29-1	16	CSVEESGQGGLAEAFF	TGCAGCGTTGAAGAGTCGGGACAGGGGGGACTGGCTGAAGCTTTCTTT
TRBJ1-2	.	once	TRBV6-5	14	CASRPQQGFYGYTF	TGTGCCAGCAGACCACAACAGGGCTTCTATGGCTACACCTTC
TRBJ2-2	.	.	TRBV6-1	13	CASSEDSFGELFF	TGTGCCAGCAGCGAGGACAGTTTCGGGGAGCTGTTTTTT
TRBJ2-3	.	.	TRBV10-3	15	CAISVRGAVPDTQYF	TGTGCCATCAGTGTACGGGGGGCGGTTCCAGATACGCAGTATTTT
TRBJ2-1	.	.	TRBV7-9	14	CASSPGKGWGEQFF	TGTGCCAGCAGCCCAGGGAAGGGATGGGGCGAGCAGTTCTTC
TRBJ2-1	TRBD2	.	TRBV2	15	CASSERGGRSREQFF	TGTGCCAGCAGCGAACGGGGGGGGCGCTCGAGGGAGCAGTTCTTC
TRBJ1-5	TRBD1	once	TRBV30	12	CACGQGAQPQHF	TGTGCCTGCGGACAGGGGGCTCAGCCCCAGCATTTT
TRBJ1-5	.	.	TRBV7-2	15	CASSFELGRNQPQHF	TGTGCCAGCAGCTTTGAACTGGGCCGAAATCAGCCCCAGCATTTT
TRBJ2-7	.	.	TRBV18	13	CASSPTASYEQYF	TGTGCCAGCTCACCAACAGCTTCCTACGAGCAGTACTTC
TRBJ2-5	TRBD1	once	TRBV2	17	CASRKGQGAPGQETQYF	TGTGCCAGCAGGAAGGGACAGGGCGCGCCAGGGCAAGAGACCCAGTACTTC
TRBJ2-1	.	once	TRBV4-1	17	CASSPTPGGGTYNEQFF	TGCGCCAGCAGCCCCACCCCTGGCGGGGGCACCTACAATGAGCAGTTCTTC
TRBJ2-7	TRBD2	.	TRBV11-1	16	CASSPPTSGVLYEQYF	TGTGCCAGCAGCCCCCCGACTAGCGGAGTCCTCTACGAGCAGTACTTC
TRBJ2-5	.	few	TRBV14	15	CASSQALKGIGTQYF	TGTGCCAGCAGCCAAGCCCTGAAGGGGATTGGGACCCAGTACTTC
TRBJ1-6	TRBD1	once	TRBV6-1	15	CASSGPGQGNSPLHF	TGTGCCAGCAGTGGACCGGGACAGGGAAATTCACCCCTCCACTTT
TRBJ2-7	.	.	TRBV6-5	15	CASSSQAEAPYEQYF	TGTGCCAGCAGTTCCCAGGCGGAGGCCCCCTACGAGCAGTACTTC
TRBJ2-1	TRBD2	.	TRBV7-2	16	CASRTPSGANYNEQFF	TGTGCCAGCCGCACCCCTAGCGGGGCGAACTACAATGAGCAGTTCTTC
TRBJ1-5	TRBD1	.	TRBV2	15	CASSARGTSNQPQHF	TGTGCCAGCAGCGCCAGGGGGACGAGCAATCAGCCCCAGCATTTT
TRBJ2-1	TRBD2	.	TRBV2	15	CASSSGLAVLNEQFF	TGTGCCAGCAGTTCCGGACTAGCGGTTTTAAATGAGCAGTTCTTC
TRBJ2-7	TRBD2	.	TRBV10-3	16	CAISERSSGSFNEQYF	TGTGCCATCAGTGAGAGGTCTAGCGGGAGTTTCAACGAGCAGTACTTC
TRBJ1-6	.	once	TRBV29-1	12	CSVAQENSPLHF	TGCAGCGTCGCACAGGAAAATTCACCCCTCCACTTT
TRBJ2-3	.	.	TRBV2	15	CASSERTSGADTQYF	TGTGCCAGCAGTGAACGAACTTCGGGAGCAGATACGCAGTATTTT
TRBJ1-5	TRBD1	.	TRBV19	12	CASGQGSQPQHF	TGTGCCAGTGGACAGGGCTCTCAGCCCCAGCATTTT
TRBJ2-3	TRBD2	.	TRBV15	17	CATSRDGSGRVLDTQYF	TGTGCCACCAGCAGAGATGGGAGCGGGAGGGTCCTGGATACGCAGTATTTT
TRBJ2-6	TRBD2	once	TRBV19	17	CASSMAGEYSGANVLTF	TGTGCCAGTAGTATGGCGGGAGAATACTCTGGGGCCAACGTCCTGACTTTC
TRBJ2-3	.	.	TRBV9	12	CASSGTRDTQYF	TGTGCCAGCAGCGGAACTCGGGATACGCAGTATTTT
TRBJ2-1	TRBD2	once	TRBV5-1	16	CASRNYLAGGPNEQFF	TGCGCCAGCAGAAATTATCTAGCGGGAGGGCCCAATGAGCAGTTCTTC
TRBJ1-2	TRBD1	.	TRBV28	13	CASSYRGFYGYTF	TGTGCCAGCAGTTACAGGGGTTTCTATGGCTACACCTTC
TRBJ2-7	.	.	TRBV2	13	CATGTFSSYEQYF	TGTGCCACCGGGACTTTTAGCTCCTACGAGCAGTACTTC
TRBJ2-6	.	.	TRBV27	17	CASRLSSSMLGANVLTF	TGTGCCAGCAGACTATCCTCTTCGATGCTTGGGGCCAACGTCCTGACTTTC
TRBJ1-1	TRBD1	.	TRBV7-3	16	CASSSGQGPRGTEAFF	TGTGCCAGCAGCTCAGGACAGGGCCCCCGTGGGACTGAAGCTTTCTTT
TRBJ2-4	.	.	TRBV4-1	18	CASSLGVGGALAKNIQYF	TGCGCCAGCAGCCTTGGAGTGGGGGGGGCACTAGCCAAAAACATTCAGTACTTC
TRBJ2-2	TRBD1	.	TRBV2	14	CASTPGQGAGELFF	TGTGCCAGCACCCCGGGACAGGGGGCTGGGGAGCTGTTTTTT
TRBJ2-1	TRBD2	.	TRBV10-3	15	CAISPSSGDYNEQFF	TGTGCCATCAGTCCCTCTAGCGGGGACTACAATGAGCAGTTCTTC
TRBJ2-4	.	.	TRBV5-5	15	CASSHGQRGWNIQYF	TGTGCCAGCAGTCACGGACAGCGTGGTTGGAACATTCAGTACTTC